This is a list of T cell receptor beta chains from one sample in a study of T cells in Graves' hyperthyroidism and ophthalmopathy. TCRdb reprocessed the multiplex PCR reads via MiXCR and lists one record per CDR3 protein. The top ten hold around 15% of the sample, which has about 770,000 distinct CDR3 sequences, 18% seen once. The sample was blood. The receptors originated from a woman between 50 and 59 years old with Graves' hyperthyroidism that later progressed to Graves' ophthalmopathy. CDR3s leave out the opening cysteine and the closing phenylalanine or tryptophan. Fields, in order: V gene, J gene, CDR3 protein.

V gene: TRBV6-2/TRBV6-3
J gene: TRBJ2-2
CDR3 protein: ASRGTSGNTGELF

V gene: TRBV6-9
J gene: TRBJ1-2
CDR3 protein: ASSYVGGGHGYT

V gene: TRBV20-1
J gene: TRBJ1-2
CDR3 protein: SARKAGVYGYT

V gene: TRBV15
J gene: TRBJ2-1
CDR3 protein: ATSRGTAGPSEQF

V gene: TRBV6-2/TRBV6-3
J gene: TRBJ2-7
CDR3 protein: ASTGLLYSYEQY

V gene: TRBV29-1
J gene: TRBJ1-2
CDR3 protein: SVEDKGAPRNYGYT

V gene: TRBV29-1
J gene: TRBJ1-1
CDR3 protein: SVRLGGGTEAF

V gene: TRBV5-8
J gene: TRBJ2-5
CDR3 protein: ASSRPGLAGGETQY

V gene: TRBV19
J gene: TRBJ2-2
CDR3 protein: ASSIDSYTGELF

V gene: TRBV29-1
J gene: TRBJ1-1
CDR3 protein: SVEEGGSAAEAF

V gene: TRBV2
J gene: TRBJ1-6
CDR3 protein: ASSEATGSPLH

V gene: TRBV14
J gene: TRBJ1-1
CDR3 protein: ASSRLTSGTEAF

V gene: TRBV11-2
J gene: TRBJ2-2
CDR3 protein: ASSTYRGSNTGELF

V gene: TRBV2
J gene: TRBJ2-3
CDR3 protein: ASNKRGTQY

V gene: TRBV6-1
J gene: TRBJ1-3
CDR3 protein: ASGEGNTIY

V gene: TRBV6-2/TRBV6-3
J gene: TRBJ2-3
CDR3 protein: ASRRLGDTQY

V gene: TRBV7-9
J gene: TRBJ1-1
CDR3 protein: ASSRGWDRGGADTEAF

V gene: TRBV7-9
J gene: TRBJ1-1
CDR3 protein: ASSLGEWVLNTEAF

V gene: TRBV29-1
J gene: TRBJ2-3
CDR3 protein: SVEGGIDTQY

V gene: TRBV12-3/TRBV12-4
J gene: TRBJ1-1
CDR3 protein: ASSFVALNTEAF

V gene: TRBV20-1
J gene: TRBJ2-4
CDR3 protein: SAGSWQTFPKNIQY

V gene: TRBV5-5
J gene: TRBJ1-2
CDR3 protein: ASSFGTGAGYT

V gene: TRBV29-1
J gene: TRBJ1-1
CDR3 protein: SAESGQNTEAF

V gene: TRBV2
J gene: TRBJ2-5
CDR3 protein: ASSVGLQETQY

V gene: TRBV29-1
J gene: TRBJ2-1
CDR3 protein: SVAVTGAYNEQF

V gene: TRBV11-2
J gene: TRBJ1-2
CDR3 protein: ASSDSGTGGGGYT

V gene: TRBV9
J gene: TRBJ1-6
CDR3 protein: ASSPRGDVASPLH

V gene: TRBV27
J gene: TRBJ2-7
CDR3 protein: ASGQRSSYEQY